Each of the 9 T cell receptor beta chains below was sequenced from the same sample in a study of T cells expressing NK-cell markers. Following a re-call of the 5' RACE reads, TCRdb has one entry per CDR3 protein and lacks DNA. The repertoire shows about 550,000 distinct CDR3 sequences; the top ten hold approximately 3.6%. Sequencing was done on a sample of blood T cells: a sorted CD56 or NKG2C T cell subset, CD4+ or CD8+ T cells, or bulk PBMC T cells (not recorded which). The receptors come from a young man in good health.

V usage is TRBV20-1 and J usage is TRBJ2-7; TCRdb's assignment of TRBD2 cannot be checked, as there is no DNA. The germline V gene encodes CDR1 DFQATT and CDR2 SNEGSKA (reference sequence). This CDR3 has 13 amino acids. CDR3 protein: CSATGVTPYEQYF.

CDR3 residues: CATSRVVAGGLQETQYF. J is TRBJ2-5 and V is TRBV15; the D call from TCRdb, TRBD2, cannot be confirmed without DNA. CDR1 LNHNV and CDR2 YYDKDF come from the germline V gene (reference sequence). CDR3 length: 17 amino acids.

The CDR3 here is CSAPGDSFYEQFF. This chain links TRBV20-1 with TRBJ2-1. The CDR3 is 13 residues long. CDR1 and CDR2 from the germline V gene are DFQATT and SNEGSKA (reference sequence).

CDR3 loop: CASSPTGVGEAFF. This sequence joins TRBV12-3 or TRBV12-4 and TRBJ1-1; as DNA is missing, the TRBD1 call by TCRdb cannot be tested. The CDR3 length is 13 residues.

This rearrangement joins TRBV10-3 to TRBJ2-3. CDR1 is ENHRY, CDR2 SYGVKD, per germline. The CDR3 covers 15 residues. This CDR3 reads CAINPKGLAEDTQYF.

CDR3 loop: CASGVSGRASETQYF. V and J are TRBV12-3 or TRBV12-4 and TRBJ2-5; TCRdb names TRBD2, which stays unverified in the absence of DNA. The CDR3 consists of 15 residues.

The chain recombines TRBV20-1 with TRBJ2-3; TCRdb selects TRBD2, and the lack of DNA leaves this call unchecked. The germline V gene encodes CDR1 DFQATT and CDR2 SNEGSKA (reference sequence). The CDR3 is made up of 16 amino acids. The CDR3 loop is CSARGVWREVKDTQYF.

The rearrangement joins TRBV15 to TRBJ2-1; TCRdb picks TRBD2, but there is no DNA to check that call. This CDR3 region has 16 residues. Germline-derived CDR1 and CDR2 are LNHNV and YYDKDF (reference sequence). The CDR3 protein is CATSSRRSGRFDEQFF.

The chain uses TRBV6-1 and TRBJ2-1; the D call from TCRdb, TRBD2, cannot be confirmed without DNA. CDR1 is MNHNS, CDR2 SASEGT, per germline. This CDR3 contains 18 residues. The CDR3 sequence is CASTGGLAGPSSYNEQFF.